This TCR beta chain came from a study of T cell responses to AZD1222 COVID-19 vaccine. Some clones are missing from TCRdb's copy, which holds only in-frame ones; the method was immunoSEQ multiplex PCR. Among 150,000 to 200,000 clones, around 87% were seen once, and the ten largest hold 4% to 5.5%. The V and J ends lost 5 bases and 4 bases, in that order; junction bases with no gene match: 12. Germline assignment: CDR1 ENHRY and CDR2 SYGVKD. The CDR3 is 18 amino acids. The chain links TRBV10-3 to TRBJ2-5; 14 bases map to TRBD2. This specimen consisted of peripheral blood, obtained 28 days after the second AZD1222 dose. This TCR derives from an adult who received the AZD1222 COVID-19 vaccine. CDR3 in DNA: TGTGCCATCAGTTTAAACCCCCTTGGACTAGCGGGGGGAGAGACCCAGTACTTC. Its protein product is CAISLNPLGLAGGETQYF.